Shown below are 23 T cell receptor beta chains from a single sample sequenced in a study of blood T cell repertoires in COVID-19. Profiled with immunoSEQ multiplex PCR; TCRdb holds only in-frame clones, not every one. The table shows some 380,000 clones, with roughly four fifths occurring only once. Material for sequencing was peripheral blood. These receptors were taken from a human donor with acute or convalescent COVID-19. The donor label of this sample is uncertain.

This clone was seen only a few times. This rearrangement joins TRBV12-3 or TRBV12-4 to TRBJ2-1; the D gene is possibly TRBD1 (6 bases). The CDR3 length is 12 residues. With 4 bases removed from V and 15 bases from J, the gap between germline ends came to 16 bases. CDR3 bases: TGTGCCAGCAGTTCAGGGACACGGGATTCGTTCTTC. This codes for CASSSGTRDSFF.

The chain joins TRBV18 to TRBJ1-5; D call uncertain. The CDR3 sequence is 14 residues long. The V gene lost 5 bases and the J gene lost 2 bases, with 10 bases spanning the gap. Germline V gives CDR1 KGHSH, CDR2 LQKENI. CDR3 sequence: CASSNFAGNQPQHF. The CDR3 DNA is TGTGCCAGCTCAAATTTCGCGGGCAATCAGCCCCAGCATTTT. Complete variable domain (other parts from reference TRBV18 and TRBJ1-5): NAGVMQNPRHLVRRRGQEARLRCSPMKGHSHVYWYRQLPEEGLKFMVYLQKENIIDESGMPKERFSAEFPKEGPSILRIQQVVRGDSAAYFCASSNFAGNQPQHFGDGTRLSIL.

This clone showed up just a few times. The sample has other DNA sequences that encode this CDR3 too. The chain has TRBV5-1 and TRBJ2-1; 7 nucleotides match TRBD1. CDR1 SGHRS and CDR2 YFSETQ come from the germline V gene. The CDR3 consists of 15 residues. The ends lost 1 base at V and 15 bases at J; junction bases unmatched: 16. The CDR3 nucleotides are TGCGCCAGCAGCTTGAGTTACAACAGGGGCCGTGGGGGGTTCTTC. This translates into CASSLSYNRGRGGFF.

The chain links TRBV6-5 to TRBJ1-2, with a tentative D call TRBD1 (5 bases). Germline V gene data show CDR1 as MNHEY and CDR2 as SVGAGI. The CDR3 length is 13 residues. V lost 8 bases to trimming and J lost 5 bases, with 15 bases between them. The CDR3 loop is CASVAGVGYGYTF. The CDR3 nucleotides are TGTGCCAGCGTAGCGGGGGTCGGGTATGGCTACACCTTC.

The CDR3 region has the DNA TGTGCCAGCAGCCCCCGGACAGGGGGCACTGAAGCTTTCTTT. It is translated as CASSPRTGGTEAFF. The V call is TRBV11-2, the J call TRBJ1-1; 10 bases are a match to TRBD1. V shed 5 bases, J shed 4 bases, and the junction held 4 bases outside the gene matches. CDR1 is SGHAT and CDR2 is FQNNGV in the germline V gene. This CDR3 comprises 14 residues.

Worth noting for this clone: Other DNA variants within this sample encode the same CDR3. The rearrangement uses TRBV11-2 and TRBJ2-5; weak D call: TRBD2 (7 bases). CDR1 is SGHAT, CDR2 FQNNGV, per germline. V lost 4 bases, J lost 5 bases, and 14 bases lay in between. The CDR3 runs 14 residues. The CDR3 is CASSSGGREETQYF. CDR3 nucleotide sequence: TGTGCCAGCAGCTCGGGGGGCAGGGAGGAGACCCAGTACTTC.

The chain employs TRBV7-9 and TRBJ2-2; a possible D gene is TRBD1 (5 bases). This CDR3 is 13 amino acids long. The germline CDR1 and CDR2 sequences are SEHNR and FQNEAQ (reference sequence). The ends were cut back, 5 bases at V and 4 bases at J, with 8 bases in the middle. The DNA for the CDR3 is TGTGCCAGCAGCGTGGGGCTCACCGGGGAGCTGTTTTTT. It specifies CASSVGLTGELFF.

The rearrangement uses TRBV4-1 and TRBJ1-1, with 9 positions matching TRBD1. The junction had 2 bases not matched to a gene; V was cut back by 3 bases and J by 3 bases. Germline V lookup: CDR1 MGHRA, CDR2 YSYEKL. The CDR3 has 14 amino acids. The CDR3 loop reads CASSHRDRDTEAFF. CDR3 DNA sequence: TGCGCCAGCAGCCACCGGGACAGGGACACTGAAGCTTTCTTT.

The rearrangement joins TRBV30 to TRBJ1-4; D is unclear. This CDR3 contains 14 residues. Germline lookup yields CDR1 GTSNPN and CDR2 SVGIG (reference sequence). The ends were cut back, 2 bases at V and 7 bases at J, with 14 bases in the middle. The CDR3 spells CAWSPVRTPEKLFF. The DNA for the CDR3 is TGTGCCTGGAGTCCGGTCAGGACTCCTGAAAAACTGTTTTTT.

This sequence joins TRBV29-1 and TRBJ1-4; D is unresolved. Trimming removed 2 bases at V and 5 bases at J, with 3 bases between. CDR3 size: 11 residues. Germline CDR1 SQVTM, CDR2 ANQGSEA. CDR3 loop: CSVEQNEKLFF. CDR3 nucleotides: TGCAGCGTTGAACAGAATGAAAAACTGTTTTTT.

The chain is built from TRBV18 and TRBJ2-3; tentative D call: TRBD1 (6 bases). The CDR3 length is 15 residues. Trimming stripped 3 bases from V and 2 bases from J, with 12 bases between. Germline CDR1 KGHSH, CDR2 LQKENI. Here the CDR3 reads CASSPIGGFTDTQYF. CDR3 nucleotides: TGTGCCAGCTCACCTATAGGGGGTTTCACAGATACGCAGTATTTT.

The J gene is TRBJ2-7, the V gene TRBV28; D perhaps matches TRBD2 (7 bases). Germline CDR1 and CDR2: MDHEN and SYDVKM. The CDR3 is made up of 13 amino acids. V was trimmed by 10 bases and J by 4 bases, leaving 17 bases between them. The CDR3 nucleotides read TGTGCCACGGGGGGCTCCTCCAGGTACGAGCAGTACTTC. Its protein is CATGGSSRYEQYF.

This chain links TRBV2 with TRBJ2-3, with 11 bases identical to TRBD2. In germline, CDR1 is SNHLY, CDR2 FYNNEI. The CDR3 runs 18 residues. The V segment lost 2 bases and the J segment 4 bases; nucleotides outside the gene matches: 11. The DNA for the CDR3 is TGTGCCAGCAGTGAAAAACAACTAGCGGGGGCCAGCGCAGATACGCAGTATTTT. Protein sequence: CASSEKQLAGASADTQYF.

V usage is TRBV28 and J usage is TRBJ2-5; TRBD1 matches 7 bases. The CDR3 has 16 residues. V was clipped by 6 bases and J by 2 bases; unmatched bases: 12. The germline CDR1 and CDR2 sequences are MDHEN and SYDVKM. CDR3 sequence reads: CASSSKQGIRQETQYF. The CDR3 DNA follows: TGTGCCAGCAGCTCCAAACAGGGGATAAGGCAAGAGACCCAGTACTTC.

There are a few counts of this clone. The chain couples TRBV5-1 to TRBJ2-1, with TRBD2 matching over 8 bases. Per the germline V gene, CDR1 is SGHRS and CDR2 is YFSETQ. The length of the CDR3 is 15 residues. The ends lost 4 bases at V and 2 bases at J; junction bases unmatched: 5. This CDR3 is CASSPTGLAYNEQFF. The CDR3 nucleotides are TGCGCCAGCAGCCCGACGGGACTAGCCTACAATGAGCAGTTCTTC. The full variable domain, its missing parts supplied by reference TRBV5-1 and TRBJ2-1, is KAGVTQTPRYLIKTRGQQVTLSCSPISGHRSVSWYQQTPGQGLQFLFEYFSETQRNKGNFPGRFSGRQFSNSRSEMNVSTLELGDSALYLCASSPTGLAYNEQFFGPGTRLTVL.

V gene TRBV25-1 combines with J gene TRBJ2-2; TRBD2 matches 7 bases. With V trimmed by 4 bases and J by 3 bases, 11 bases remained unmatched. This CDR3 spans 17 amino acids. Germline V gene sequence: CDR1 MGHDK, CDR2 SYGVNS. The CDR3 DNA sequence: TGTGCCAGCAGTGGGGTTAGCGGGTTCAGGTACACCGGGGAGCTGTTTTTT. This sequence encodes CASSGVSGFRYTGELFF.

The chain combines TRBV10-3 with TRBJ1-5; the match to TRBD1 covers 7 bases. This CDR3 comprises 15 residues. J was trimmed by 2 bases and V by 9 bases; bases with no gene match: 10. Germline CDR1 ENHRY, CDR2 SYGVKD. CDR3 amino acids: CAIKQGLEGNQPQHF. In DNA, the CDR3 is TGTGCCATAAAACAGGGGTTAGAGGGCAATCAGCCCCAGCATTTT.

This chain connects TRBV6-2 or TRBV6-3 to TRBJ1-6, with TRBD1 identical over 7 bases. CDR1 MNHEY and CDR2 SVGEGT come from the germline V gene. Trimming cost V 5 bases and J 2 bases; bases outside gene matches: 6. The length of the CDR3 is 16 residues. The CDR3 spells CASSLRQGPYNSPLHF. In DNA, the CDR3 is TGTGCCAGCAGTCTCCGACAGGGCCCCTATAATTCACCCCTCCACTTT.

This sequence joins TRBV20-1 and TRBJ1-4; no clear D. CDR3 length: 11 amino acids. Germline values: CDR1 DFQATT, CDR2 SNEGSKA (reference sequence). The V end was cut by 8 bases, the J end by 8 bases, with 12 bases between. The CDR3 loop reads CSKQRGEKLFF. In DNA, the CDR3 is TGCAGTAAACAGCGGGGAGAAAAACTGTTTTTT.

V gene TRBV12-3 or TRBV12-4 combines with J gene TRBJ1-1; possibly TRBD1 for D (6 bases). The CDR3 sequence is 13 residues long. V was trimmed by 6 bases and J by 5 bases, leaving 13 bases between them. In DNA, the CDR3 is TGTGCCAGCAGGCGGACAGCATTAACTGAAGCTTTCTTT. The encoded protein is CASRRTALTEAFF.

This CDR3 reads CASSARSYYTEAFF. CDR3 sequence (DNA): TGTGCCAGCAGTGCCAGGTCCTACTACACTGAAGCTTTCTTT. J is TRBJ1-1 and V is TRBV2; D not resolved. Trimming left V 4 bases short and J 3 bases short, with 12 bases between. CDR1 is SNHLY, CDR2 FYNNEI, per germline. The CDR3 sequence is 14 residues long.

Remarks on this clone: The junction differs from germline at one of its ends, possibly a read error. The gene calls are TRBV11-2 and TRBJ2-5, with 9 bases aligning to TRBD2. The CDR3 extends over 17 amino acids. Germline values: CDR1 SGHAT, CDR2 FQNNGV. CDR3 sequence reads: CASRLGRGGRNQETQYF. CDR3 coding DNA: TGTGCCAGCAGATTAGGGCGGGGGGGCCGAAACCAAGAGACCCAGTACTTC.

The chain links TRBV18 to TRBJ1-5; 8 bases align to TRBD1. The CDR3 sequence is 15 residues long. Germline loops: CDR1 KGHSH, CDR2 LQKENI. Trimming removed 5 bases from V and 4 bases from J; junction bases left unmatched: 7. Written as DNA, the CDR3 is TGTGCCAGCTCATTGGACAGGGTTGAGAATCAGCCCCAGCATTTT. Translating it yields CASSLDRVENQPQHF.